Following are 23 T cell receptor beta chains from one sample sequenced in a study of shared clonotypes between healthy human individuals. Only in-frame clones appear in the TCRdb table, and some are missing; sequencing was by immunoSEQ multiplex PCR. The sample carries about 730,000 clones, over 55% recorded once. Sequenced material: memory CD4+ T cells sorted from blood. Subset denoted: CD45RA-negative fraction. The receptor set was obtained from a woman in her twenties or thirties in good health.

This chain links TRBV7-8 with TRBJ1-5; D remains ambiguous. This CDR3 has 13 amino acids. V lost 1 base and J 9 bases, leaving 10 bases between the germline ends. CDR1 is SGHVS and CDR2 is FQNEAQ in the germline V gene. CDR3 loop: CASSLDLAGPQHF. For the CDR3, the DNA is TGTGCCAGCAGCTTAGATCTGGCCGGGCCCCAGCATTTT.

This chain connects TRBV7-9 to TRBJ2-7; D remains ambiguous. The V gene lost 3 bases and the J gene lost 7 bases, with 10 bases spanning the gap. The CDR3 covers 12 residues. CDR1 is SEHNR and CDR2 is FQNEAQ in the germline V gene (reference sequence). DNA of the CDR3: TGTGCCAGCAGCTTGAACCAAATGGAGCAGTACTTC. This sequence encodes CASSLNQMEQYF.

This clone was seen ten or more times. This rearrangement joins TRBV5-8 to TRBJ2-1; 7 bases are a match to TRBD2. This CDR3 has 17 residues. Unmatched junction bases numbered 11, after V lost 1 base and J lost 4 bases. CDR1 is SGHTS, CDR2 YDEGEE, per germline. The CDR3 loop reads CASSLLVGDYKYNEQFF. The CDR3 region has the DNA TGTGCCAGCAGCTTGTTGGTTGGGGACTACAAATACAATGAGCAGTTCTTC.

A few counts support this clone. V usage is TRBV11-3 and J usage is TRBJ1-1; D gene uncertain. CDR1 SGHNT and CDR2 YENEEA come from the germline V gene. This CDR3 region has 13 residues. Trimming removed 2 bases from V and 3 bases from J, with 7 bases in between. CDR3 sequence reads: CASSLHMDTEAFF. As DNA, the CDR3 is TGTGCCAGCAGCTTACATATGGACACTGAAGCTTTCTTT.

The V call is TRBV20-1, the J call TRBJ2-3; D not certain. This CDR3 has 10 amino acids. Germline V lookup: CDR1 DFQATT, CDR2 SNEGSKA (reference sequence). Trimming took 5 bases from V and 5 from J, leaving 5 bases between them. The CDR3 region is CSAPRDTQYF. CDR3 sequence (DNA): TGCAGTGCTCCTAGAGATACGCAGTATTTT.

The V call is TRBV5-1, the J call TRBJ1-3, with 9 bases aligning to TRBD1. This CDR3 region has 16 residues. Trimming at V came to 3 bases and at J to 0 bases, leaving 4 bases not matched to a gene. Germline lookup yields CDR1 SGHRS and CDR2 YFSETQ. The CDR3, as DNA: TGCGCCAGCAGCTCCGGGACAGGGAACTCTGGAAACACCATATATTTT. Encoded protein: CASSSGTGNSGNTIYF. The variable domain in full, with the rest retrieved from reference TRBV5-1 and TRBJ1-3, is KAGVTQTPRYLIKTRGQQVTLSCSPISGHRSVSWYQQTPGQGLQFLFEYFSETQRNKGNFPGRFSGRQFSNSRSEMNVSTLELGDSALYLCASSSGTGNSGNTIYFGEGSWLTVV.

Details on this clone: Given a much more abundant clone one base away, this may be a read error. Additional DNA sequences in this sample encode the identical CDR3. This chain links TRBV5-1 with TRBJ2-7; D not certain. V gave up 3 bases and J gave up 4 bases, with 5 bases separating them. The CDR3 is 11 residues long. Germline CDR1 is SGHRS and CDR2 is YFSETQ. CDR3 nucleotides: TGCGCCAGCAGCTCTGAGTACGAGCAGTACTTC. Translation gives CASSSEYEQYF.

V usage is TRBV2 and J usage is TRBJ1-2; the match to TRBD1 covers 7 bases. Germline V gene sequence: CDR1 SNHLY, CDR2 FYNNEI. The ends lost 5 bases at V and 7 bases at J; junction bases unmatched: 10. The CDR3 runs to 14 residues. The CDR3 loop reads CASSLDREVGGYTF. In nucleotides, the CDR3 is TGTGCCAGCAGTCTAGACAGGGAAGTAGGTGGCTACACCTTC.

The CDR3 is CASSGGHLGETQYF. CDR3 nucleotide sequence: TGCGCCAGCAGCGGGGGGCACCTCGGGGAGACCCAGTACTTC. The rearrangement joins TRBV5-1 to TRBJ2-5; TRBD1 or TRBD2 may be the D gene (6 bases each). V shed 4 bases and J shed 5 bases, with 15 bases lying between them. Germline V gives CDR1 SGHRS, CDR2 YFSETQ. The CDR3 loop spans 14 amino acids.

This chain connects TRBV6-1 to TRBJ2-7; possible D gene TRBD1, 5 bases. The germline V gene has CDR1 MNHNS and CDR2 SASEGT. This CDR3 has 14 residues. The ends were cut back, 2 bases at V and 6 bases at J, with 14 bases in the middle. The CDR3 DNA sequence: TGTGCCAGCAGTGAAAACACATGGGGCTCCGAGCAGTACTTC. Protein sequence: CASSENTWGSEQYF.

This clone was picked up a small number of times. CDR3 loop: CASSRDRVNYGYTF. In nucleotides, the CDR3 is TGTGCCAGTAGTAGAGACAGGGTGAACTATGGCTACACCTTC. V gene TRBV19 combines with J gene TRBJ1-2; 7 nucleotides agree with TRBD1. Losses at the gene ends were 4 bases for V and 2 bases for J; bases not matched to a gene: 4. The CDR3 is 14 amino acids. CDR1 is LNHDA and CDR2 is SQIVND in the germline V gene (reference sequence).

The gene calls are TRBV15 and TRBJ1-6, with D unclear. Looked up from germline, CDR1 is LNHNV and CDR2 is YYDKDF (reference sequence). The CDR3 runs to 14 residues. The ends were cut back, 0 bases at V and 7 bases at J, with 7 bases in the middle. The CDR3, as DNA: TGTGCCACCAGCAGAGATGGCGGAAATTCACCCCTCCACTTT. Translated: CATSRDGGNSPLHF. The variable domain in full, with the rest retrieved from reference TRBV15 and TRBJ1-6, is DAMVIQNPRYQVTQFGKPVTLSCSQTLNHNVMYWYQQKSSQAPKLLFHYYDKDFNNEADTPDNFQSRRPNTSFCFLDIRSPGLGDTAMYLCATSRDGGNSPLHFGNGTRLTVT.

This sequence joins TRBV18 and TRBJ1-2, with 7 positions matching TRBD1. The CDR3 contains 14 residues. CDR1 KGHSH and CDR2 LQKENI come from the germline V gene. The V gene end was trimmed by 2 bases and the J gene end by 4 bases; junction bases not matched to a gene: 4. Here the CDR3 reads CASSPDRDAYGYTF. The CDR3 DNA reads as TGTGCCAGCTCACCAGACAGGGATGCCTATGGCTACACCTTC.

The chain has TRBV15 and TRBJ2-3; 8 positions agree with TRBD2. The CDR3 covers 19 residues. V lost 2 bases and J lost 4; bases outside the gene matches: 17. Germline CDR1 reads LNHNV; CDR2 reads YYDKDF (reference sequence). The CDR3 loop is CATSRYTIAGSKGADTQYF. In DNA, the CDR3 is TGTGCCACCAGCAGATATACCATAGCGGGGTCTAAAGGGGCAGATACGCAGTATTTT.

The chain has TRBV6-5 and TRBJ2-5, with 8 bases lining up with TRBD1. Trimming took 6 bases from V and 4 from J; bases not matched to a gene: 10. The CDR3 length is 15 residues. CDR1 is MNHEY, CDR2 SVGAGI, per germline. The CDR3, as DNA: TGTGCCAGCAGCAGGGACAGGCGGGAAGGAGAGACCCAGTACTTC. Residues: CASSRDRREGETQYF.

This rearrangement joins TRBV5-1 to TRBJ2-1; 10 bases line up with TRBD1. Germline V gene sequence: CDR1 SGHRS, CDR2 YFSETQ. J lost 4 bases, V lost 0 bases, and 4 bases had no gene match. The CDR3 covers 16 residues. The CDR3 bases are TGCGCCAGCAGCTTGGATCCGGGACAGGGGTACAATGAGCAGTTCTTC. This encodes CASSLDPGQGYNEQFF. Combining the CDR3 with reference TRBV5-1 and TRBJ2-1 gives the whole variable domain KAGVTQTPRYLIKTRGQQVTLSCSPISGHRSVSWYQQTPGQGLQFLFEYFSETQRNKGNFPGRFSGRQFSNSRSEMNVSTLELGDSALYLCASSLDPGQGYNEQFFGPGTRLTVL.

This clone has just a few counts. The chain employs TRBV7-9 and TRBJ2-2; 8 nucleotides align to TRBD2. Trimming cost V 7 bases and J 2 bases; bases outside gene matches: 6. CDR3 length equals 15 residues. Germline CDR1 reads SEHNR; CDR2 reads FQNEAQ (reference sequence). CDR3 residues: CASNGAGVNTGELFF. DNA of the CDR3: TGTGCCAGCAACGGAGCGGGAGTTAACACCGGGGAGCTGTTTTTT.

This sequence joins TRBV5-6 and TRBJ1-1; D unclear. Germline V gene lookup returns CDR1 SGHDT and CDR2 YYEEEE. This CDR3 has 15 amino acids. The V end lost 0 bases, the J end lost 5 bases, and 14 bases lay between the germline ends. The CDR3, as DNA: TGTGCCAGCAGCTTGGGGCCTCAGCCGGGTACTGAAGCTTTCTTT. This translates into CASSLGPQPGTEAFF.

The gene calls are TRBV2 and TRBJ2-5; 9 positions agree with TRBD1. The closer fit of TRBJ2-7 to the DNA end suggests the J call may be wrong. Germline V lookup: CDR1 SNHLY, CDR2 FYNNEI. The CDR3 loop spans 15 amino acids. The CDR3 DNA is TGTGCCAGCAGTGAAGGCGGACAGGGGATCTACGAGCAGTACTTC. It translates to CASSEGGQGIYEQYF.

V usage is TRBV28 and J usage is TRBJ2-3, with TRBD1 as a possible D gene (5 bases). Germline-derived CDR1 and CDR2 are MDHEN and SYDVKM. V dropped 6 bases and J dropped 5 bases, with 15 bases sitting between them. This CDR3 is 14 amino acids long. CDR3: CASRAQGHGDTQYF. Here the CDR3 DNA reads TGTGCCAGCAGGGCGCAGGGCCATGGAGATACGCAGTATTTT.

This rearrangement joins TRBV28 to TRBJ2-3, with D hard to call. The CDR3 contains 12 residues. The germline V gene has CDR1 MDHEN and CDR2 SYDVKM. Trimming removed 8 bases at V and 4 bases at J, with 10 bases between. For the CDR3, the DNA is TGTGCCAGCTGTCGGGTCCCAGATACGCAGTATTTT. This encodes CASCRVPDTQYF. Full variable domain (outside the CDR3, taken from reference TRBV28 and TRBJ2-3): DVKVTQSSRYLVKRTGEKVFLECVQDMDHENMFWYRQDPGLGLRLIYFSYDVKMKEKGDIPEGYSVSREKKERFSLILESASTNQTSMYLCASCRVPDTQYFGPGTRLTVL.

This clone has just a few counts. The rearrangement links TRBV6-6 to TRBJ1-1; D gene ambiguous. Germline values: CDR1 MNHNY, CDR2 SVGAGI (reference sequence). The V end was cut by 2 bases, the J end by 11 bases, with 15 bases between. The CDR3 spans 13 residues. Here the CDR3 reads CASSYRRPDPAFF. CDR3 DNA sequence: TGTGCCAGCAGTTACCGAAGACCGGATCCGGCTTTCTTT.

The J gene is TRBJ2-1, the V gene TRBV6-5; tentative D call: TRBD2 (6 bases). Germline V gene lookup returns CDR1 MNHEY and CDR2 SVGAGI. V shed 4 bases and J shed 5 bases, with 9 bases lying between them. The CDR3 has 13 residues. CDR3 coding DNA: TGTGCCAGCAGTTCCGGAGGGCACAATGAGCAGTTCTTC. Translating it yields CASSSGGHNEQFF.